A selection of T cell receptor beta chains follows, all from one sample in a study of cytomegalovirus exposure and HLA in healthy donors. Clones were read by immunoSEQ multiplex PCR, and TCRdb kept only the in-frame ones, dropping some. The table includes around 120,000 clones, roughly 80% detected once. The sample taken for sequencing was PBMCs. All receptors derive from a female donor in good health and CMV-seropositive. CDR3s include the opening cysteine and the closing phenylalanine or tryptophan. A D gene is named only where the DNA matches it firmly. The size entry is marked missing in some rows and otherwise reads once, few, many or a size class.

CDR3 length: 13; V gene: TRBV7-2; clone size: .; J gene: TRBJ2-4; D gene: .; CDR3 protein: CASSPGYANIQYF; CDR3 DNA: TGTGCCAGCAGCCCAGGGTATGCGAACATTCAGTACTTC
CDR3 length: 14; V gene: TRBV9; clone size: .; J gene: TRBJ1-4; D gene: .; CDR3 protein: CASSVDGGRGKLFF; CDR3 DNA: TGTGCCAGCAGCGTAGATGGAGGGAGGGGTAAACTGTTTTTT
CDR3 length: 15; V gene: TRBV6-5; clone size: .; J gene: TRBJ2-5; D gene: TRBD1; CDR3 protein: CASSYGTGATETQYF; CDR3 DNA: TGTGCCAGCAGTTACGGGACAGGGGCGACGGAGACCCAGTACTTC
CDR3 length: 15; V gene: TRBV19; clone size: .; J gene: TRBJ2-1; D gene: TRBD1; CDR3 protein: CASRSRTGLRNEQFF; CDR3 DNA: TGTGCCAGTAGATCCAGGACAGGGTTAAGAAATGAGCAGTTCTTC
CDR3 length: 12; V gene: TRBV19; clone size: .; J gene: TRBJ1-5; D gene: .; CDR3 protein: CASSILYQPQHF; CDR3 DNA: TGTGCCAGTAGTATCTTATATCAGCCCCAGCATTTT
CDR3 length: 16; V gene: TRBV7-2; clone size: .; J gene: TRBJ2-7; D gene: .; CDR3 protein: CASSFALRGNSYEQYF; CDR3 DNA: TGTGCCAGCAGCTTCGCTCTAAGGGGGAATTCCTACGAGCAGTACTTC
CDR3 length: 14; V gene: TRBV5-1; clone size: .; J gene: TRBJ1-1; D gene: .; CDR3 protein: CASSLSGPNTEAFF; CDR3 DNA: TGCGCCAGCAGCTTGAGTGGGCCGAACACTGAAGCTTTCTTT
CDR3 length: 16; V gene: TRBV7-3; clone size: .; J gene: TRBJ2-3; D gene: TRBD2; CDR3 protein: CASSSTSGEGTDTQYF; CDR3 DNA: TGTGCCAGCAGCTCGACTAGCGGGGAAGGCACAGATACGCAGTATTTT
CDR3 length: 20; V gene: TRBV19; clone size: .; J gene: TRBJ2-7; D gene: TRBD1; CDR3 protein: CASSGTGVRVIGFGFFEQYF; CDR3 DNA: TGTGCCAGTAGTGGGACAGGGGTTCGGGTTATTGGGTTTGGGTTTTTTGAGCAGTACTTC
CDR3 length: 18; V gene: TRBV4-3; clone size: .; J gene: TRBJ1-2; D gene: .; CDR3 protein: CASSQDLNPLGRGYGYTF; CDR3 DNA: TGCGCCAGCAGCCAAGATCTTAACCCTTTAGGTAGGGGCTATGGCTACACCTTC
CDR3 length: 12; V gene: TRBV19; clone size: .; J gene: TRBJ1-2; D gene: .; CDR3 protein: CASSIEGDGYTF; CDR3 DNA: TGTGCCAGTAGTATTGAGGGAGATGGCTACACCTTC
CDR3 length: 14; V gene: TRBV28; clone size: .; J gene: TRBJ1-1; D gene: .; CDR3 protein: CASTPGGTSTEAFF; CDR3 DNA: TGTGCCAGCACCCCAGGAGGCACGAGCACTGAAGCTTTCTTT
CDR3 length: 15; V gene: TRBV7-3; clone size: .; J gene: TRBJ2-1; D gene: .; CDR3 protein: CASSFRHGSYNEQFF; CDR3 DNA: TGTGCCAGCAGCTTCCGACACGGCTCCTACAATGAGCAGTTCTTC
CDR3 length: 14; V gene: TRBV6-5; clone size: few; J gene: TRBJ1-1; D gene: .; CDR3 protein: CASSYSDLNTEAFF; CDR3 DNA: TGTGCCAGCAGTTACAGCGATCTAAACACTGAAGCTTTCTTT
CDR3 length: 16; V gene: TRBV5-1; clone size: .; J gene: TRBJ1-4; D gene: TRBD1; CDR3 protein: CASSSQQGGANEKLFF; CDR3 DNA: TGCGCCAGCAGCTCCCAACAGGGGGGAGCTAATGAAAAACTGTTTTTT
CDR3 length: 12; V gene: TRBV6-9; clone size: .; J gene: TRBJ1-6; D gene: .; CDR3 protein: CASGQPNSPLHF; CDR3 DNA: TGTGCCAGCGGGCAGCCCAATTCACCCCTCCACTTT
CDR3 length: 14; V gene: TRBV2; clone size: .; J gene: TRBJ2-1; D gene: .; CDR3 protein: CASSDETGSNEQFF; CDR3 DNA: TGTGCCAGCAGTGACGAGACAGGATCGAATGAGCAGTTCTTC
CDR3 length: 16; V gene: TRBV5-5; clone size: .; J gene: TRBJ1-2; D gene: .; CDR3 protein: CASSLGGGATLYGYTF; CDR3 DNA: TGTGCCAGCAGCCTAGGGGGAGGGGCTACCCTCTATGGCTACACCTTC
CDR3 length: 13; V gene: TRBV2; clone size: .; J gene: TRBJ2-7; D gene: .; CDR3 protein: CASSDGLTYEQYF; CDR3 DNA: TGTGCCAGCAGTGACGGACTTACCTACGAGCAGTACTTC
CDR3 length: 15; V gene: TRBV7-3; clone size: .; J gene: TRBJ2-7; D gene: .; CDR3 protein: CASSLTGGSSYEQYF; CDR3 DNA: TGTGCCAGCAGCTTAACAGGGGGAAGCTCCTACGAGCAGTACTTC
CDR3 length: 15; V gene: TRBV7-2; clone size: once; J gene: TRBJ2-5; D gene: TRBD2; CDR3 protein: CASSLGAGVQETQYF; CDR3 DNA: TGTGCCAGCAGCTTAGGTGCGGGGGTCCAAGAGACCCAGTACTTC
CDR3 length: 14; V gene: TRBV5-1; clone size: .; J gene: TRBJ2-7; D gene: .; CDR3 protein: CASSLTNQRDEQYF; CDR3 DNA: TGCGCCAGCAGCTTGACAAACCAGAGGGACGAGCAGTACTTC
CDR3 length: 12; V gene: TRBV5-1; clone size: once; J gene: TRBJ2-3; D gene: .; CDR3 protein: CASREGTDTQYF; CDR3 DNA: TGCGCCAGCAGGGAGGGCACAGATACGCAGTATTTT
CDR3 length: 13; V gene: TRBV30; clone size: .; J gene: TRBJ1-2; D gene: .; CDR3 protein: CAEGRRVANGYTF; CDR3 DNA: TGTGCCGAAGGGCGGAGGGTAGCTAATGGCTACACCTTC
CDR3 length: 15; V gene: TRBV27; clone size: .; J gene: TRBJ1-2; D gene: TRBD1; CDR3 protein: CASIGGQLILYGYTF; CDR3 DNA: TGTGCCAGCATTGGGGGACAGCTCATCCTCTATGGCTACACCTTC
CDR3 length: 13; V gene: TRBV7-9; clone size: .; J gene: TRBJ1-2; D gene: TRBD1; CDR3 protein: CASTGTGRYGYTF; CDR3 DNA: TGTGCTAGCACCGGGACAGGGAGGTATGGCTACACCTTC
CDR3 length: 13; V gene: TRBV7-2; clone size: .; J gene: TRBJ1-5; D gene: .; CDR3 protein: CASSLTEYQPQHF; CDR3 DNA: TGTGCCAGCAGTCTTACAGAGTATCAGCCCCAGCATTTT
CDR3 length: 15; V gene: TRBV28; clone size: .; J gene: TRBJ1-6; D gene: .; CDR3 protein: CASIASRTVNSPLHF; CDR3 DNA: TGTGCCAGCATAGCTTCCCGGACAGTTAATTCACCCCTCCACTTT
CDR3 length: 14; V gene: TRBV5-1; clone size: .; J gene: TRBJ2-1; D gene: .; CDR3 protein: CASSLGVSYNEQFF; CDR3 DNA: TGCGCCAGCAGCTTGGGAGTCTCCTACAATGAGCAGTTCTTC
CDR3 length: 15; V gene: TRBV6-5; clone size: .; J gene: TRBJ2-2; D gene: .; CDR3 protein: CASSGFQGISGELFF; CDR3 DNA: TGTGCCAGCAGTGGCTTCCAGGGGATTTCCGGGGAGCTGTTTTTT
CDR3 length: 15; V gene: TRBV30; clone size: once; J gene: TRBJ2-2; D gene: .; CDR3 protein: CAWSQPDRFTGELFF; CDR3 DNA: TGTGCCTGGAGTCAACCGGACAGATTCACCGGGGAGCTGTTTTTT
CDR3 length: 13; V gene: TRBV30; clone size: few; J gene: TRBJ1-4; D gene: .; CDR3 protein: CAWSSPADEKLFF; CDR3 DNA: TGTGCCTGGTCGAGCCCGGCGGATGAAAAACTGTTTTTT
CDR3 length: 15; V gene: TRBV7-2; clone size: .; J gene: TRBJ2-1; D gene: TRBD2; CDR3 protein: CASSLWLAGGDEQFF; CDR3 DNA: TGTGCCAGCAGCTTATGGCTAGCGGGGGGAGATGAGCAGTTCTTC
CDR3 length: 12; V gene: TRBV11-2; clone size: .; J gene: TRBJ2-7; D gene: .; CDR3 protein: CASSSLPDEQYF; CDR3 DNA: TGTGCCAGCAGCTCCCTCCCTGACGAGCAGTACTTC
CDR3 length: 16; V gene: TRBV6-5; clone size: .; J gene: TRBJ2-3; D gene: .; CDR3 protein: CASSYSWGGGTDTQYF; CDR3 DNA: TGTGCCAGCAGTTACTCTTGGGGGGGCGGCACAGATACGCAGTATTTT
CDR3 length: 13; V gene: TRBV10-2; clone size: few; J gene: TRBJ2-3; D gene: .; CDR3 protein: CASSRSMIITQYF; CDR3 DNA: TGCGCCAGCAGCAGATCAATGATAATTACGCAGTATTTT
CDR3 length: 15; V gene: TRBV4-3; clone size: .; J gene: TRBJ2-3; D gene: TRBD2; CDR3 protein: CASSQGLAGDDTQYF; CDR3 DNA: TGCGCCAGCAGCCAGGGACTAGCGGGGGATGATACGCAGTATTTT
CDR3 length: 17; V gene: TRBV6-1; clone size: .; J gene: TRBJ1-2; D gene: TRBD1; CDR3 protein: CASSEADRSTGYYGYTF; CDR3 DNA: TGTGCCAGCAGTGAAGCGGACAGGTCCACGGGATACTATGGCTACACCTTC
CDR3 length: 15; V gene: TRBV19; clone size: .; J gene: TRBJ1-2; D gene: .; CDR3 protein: CASSIGARRNYGYTF; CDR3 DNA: TGTGCCAGTAGTATAGGGGCCCGTCGGAACTATGGCTACACCTTC
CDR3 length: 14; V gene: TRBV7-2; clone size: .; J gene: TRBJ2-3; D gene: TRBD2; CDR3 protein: CASQSSGGADTQYF; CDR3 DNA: TGTGCCAGCCAAAGTAGCGGGGGGGCAGATACGCAGTATTTT
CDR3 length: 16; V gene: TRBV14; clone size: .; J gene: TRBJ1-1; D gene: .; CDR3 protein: CASSSTAGWINTEAFF; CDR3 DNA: TGTGCCAGCAGCTCGACAGCGGGGTGGATCAACACTGAAGCTTTCTTT
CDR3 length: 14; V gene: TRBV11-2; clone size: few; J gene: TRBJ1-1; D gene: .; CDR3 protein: CASSLVRGNTEAFF; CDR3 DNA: TGTGCCAGCAGCTTAGTCCGGGGGAACACTGAAGCTTTCTTT
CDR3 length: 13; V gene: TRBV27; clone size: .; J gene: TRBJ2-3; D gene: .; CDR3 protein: CASRSTGTDTQYF; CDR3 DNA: TGTGCCAGCAGATCAACAGGGACGGATACGCAGTATTTT
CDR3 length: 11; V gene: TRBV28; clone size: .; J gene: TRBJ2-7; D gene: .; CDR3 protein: CASSSNYEQYF; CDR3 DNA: TGTGCCAGCAGTTCTAACTACGAGCAGTACTTC
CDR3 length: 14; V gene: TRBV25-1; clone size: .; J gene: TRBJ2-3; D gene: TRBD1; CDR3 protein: CASSASGGRDTQYF; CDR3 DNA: TGTGCCAGCAGTGCTTCAGGGGGCAGAGATACGCAGTATTTT